This is a list of T cell receptor beta chains from one sample in a study of cytomegalovirus exposure and HLA in healthy donors. Measured with immunoSEQ multiplex PCR; TCRdb has only the in-frame clones, and not every one. The sample shows some 180,000 clones, 75% to 85% of them seen only once. The specimen was PBMCs. The receptors derive from a man aged 18 to 35 in good health and CMV-seronegative. CDR3s include the opening cysteine and the closing phenylalanine or tryptophan. D genes are given only for firm matches. The size field is filled for only some rows; it gives once, few, many or a size class.

cdr3_aa: CASSDRALLSYEQYF
cdr3_nt: TGTGCCAGCAGCGACAGGGCCCTACTTTCCTACGAGCAGTACTTC
clone_size: -
d_call: TRBD1
v_call: TRBV7-2
j_call: TRBJ2-7

cdr3_aa: CASSLTPNDSGERNQPQHF
cdr3_nt: TGTGCCAGCAGCTTAACCCCCAACGACAGTGGTGAACGCAATCAGCCCCAGCATTTT
clone_size: -
d_call: -
v_call: TRBV7-3
j_call: TRBJ1-5

cdr3_aa: CASSYGTSGRETQYF
cdr3_nt: TGCGCCAGCAGCTATGGGACTAGCGGGAGGGAGACCCAGTACTTC
clone_size: once
d_call: TRBD2
v_call: TRBV5-1
j_call: TRBJ2-5

cdr3_aa: CASSLVPNRQGYNSPLHF
cdr3_nt: TGTGCCAGCAGCTTAGTTCCGAACCGACAGGGCTATAATTCACCCCTCCACTTT
clone_size: -
d_call: TRBD1
v_call: TRBV7-9
j_call: TRBJ1-6

cdr3_aa: CASSSRGSNQPQHF
cdr3_nt: TGTGCCAGTAGTAGCAGGGGGAGCAATCAGCCCCAGCATTTT
clone_size: -
d_call: TRBD1
v_call: TRBV19
j_call: TRBJ1-5

cdr3_aa: CASSDTGMGGYTF
cdr3_nt: TGTGCCAGCAGTGATACCGGGATGGGGGGCTACACCTTC
clone_size: -
d_call: -
v_call: TRBV6-1
j_call: TRBJ1-2

cdr3_aa: CASNRGGLGSYNEQFF
cdr3_nt: TGTGCCAGCAACAGGGGGGGGTTAGGGTCCTACAATGAGCAGTTCTTC
clone_size: few
d_call: -
v_call: TRBV6-6
j_call: TRBJ2-1

cdr3_aa: CSGTGTETQYF
cdr3_nt: TGCAGCGGTACAGGGACGGAGACCCAGTACTTC
clone_size: once
d_call: -
v_call: TRBV29-1
j_call: TRBJ2-5

cdr3_aa: CASSIRQGWDSNQPQHF
cdr3_nt: TGTGCCAGTAGTATCCGACAGGGATGGGATAGCAATCAGCCCCAGCATTTT
clone_size: few
d_call: TRBD1
v_call: TRBV19
j_call: TRBJ1-5

cdr3_aa: CASTAAGANVLTF
cdr3_nt: TGTGCCAGCACGGCGGCTGGGGCCAACGTCCTGACTTTC
clone_size: -
d_call: -
v_call: TRBV2
j_call: TRBJ2-6

cdr3_aa: CASSESGVETQYF
cdr3_nt: TGTGCCAGCAGTGAATCGGGGGTAGAGACCCAGTACTTC
clone_size: -
d_call: -
v_call: TRBV2
j_call: TRBJ2-5

cdr3_aa: CASDAASSYEQYF
cdr3_nt: TGTGCCAGTGACGCGGCGAGTTCCTACGAGCAGTACTTC
clone_size: -
d_call: -
v_call: TRBV28
j_call: TRBJ2-7

cdr3_aa: CASSPPGQGGYEQYF
cdr3_nt: TGCGCCAGCAGCCCCCCAGGACAGGGTGGTTACGAGCAGTACTTC
clone_size: -
d_call: TRBD1
v_call: TRBV5-1
j_call: TRBJ2-7

cdr3_aa: CASSRWDRGSEQYF
cdr3_nt: TGTGCCAGCAGCCGATGGGACAGGGGGTCCGAGCAGTACTTC
clone_size: few
d_call: TRBD1
v_call: TRBV2
j_call: TRBJ2-7

cdr3_aa: CASSLIRTSFFYEQFF
cdr3_nt: TGCGCCAGCAGCTTGATCAGGACTAGCTTTTTCTATGAGCAGTTCTTC
clone_size: -
d_call: TRBD2
v_call: TRBV5-1
j_call: TRBJ2-1

cdr3_aa: CSSSFPSQPQHF
cdr3_nt: TGTTCCAGCAGCTTCCCGTCCCAGCCCCAGCATTTT
clone_size: -
d_call: -
v_call: TRBV7-9
j_call: TRBJ1-5

cdr3_aa: CASSNRGSGTDTQYF
cdr3_nt: TGTGCCAGCAGCAACAGGGGTTCAGGAACAGATACGCAGTATTTT
clone_size: -
d_call: TRBD1
v_call: TRBV28
j_call: TRBJ2-3

cdr3_aa: CSVEVQGLFTEAFF
cdr3_nt: TGCAGCGTTGAAGTACAGGGGCTCTTCACTGAAGCTTTCTTT
clone_size: -
d_call: TRBD1
v_call: TRBV29-1
j_call: TRBJ1-1

cdr3_aa: CASSLAGQRNYGYTF
cdr3_nt: TGTGCCAGCAGCTTAGCCGGACAGAGGAACTATGGCTACACCTTC
clone_size: -
d_call: -
v_call: TRBV7-2
j_call: TRBJ1-2

cdr3_aa: CASSPRDRGENTEAFF
cdr3_nt: TGTGCCAGCAGTCCCCGGGACAGGGGGGAGAACACTGAAGCTTTCTTT
clone_size: -
d_call: TRBD1
v_call: TRBV28
j_call: TRBJ1-1

cdr3_aa: CASSLVQGVLGRDEQFF
cdr3_nt: TGTGCCAGCAGTTTAGTCCAAGGTGTCTTAGGGAGGGATGAGCAGTTCTTC
clone_size: -
d_call: TRBD2
v_call: TRBV27
j_call: TRBJ2-1

cdr3_aa: CASSWGQGSYEQYF
cdr3_nt: TGTGCCAGCAGCTGGGGACAGGGCTCCTACGAGCAGTACTTC
clone_size: -
d_call: TRBD1
v_call: TRBV5-5
j_call: TRBJ2-7

cdr3_aa: CASSVTGSGANVLTF
cdr3_nt: TGTGCCAGTAGTGTCACTGGCTCTGGGGCCAACGTCCTGACTTTC
clone_size: -
d_call: -
v_call: TRBV19
j_call: TRBJ2-6

cdr3_aa: CASSLGGDRGEGTDTQYF
cdr3_nt: TGTGCCAGCAGCTTGGGCGGGGACAGGGGAGAAGGCACAGATACGCAGTATTTT
clone_size: few
d_call: TRBD1
v_call: TRBV5-4
j_call: TRBJ2-3

cdr3_aa: CASRMAGGDQETQYF
cdr3_nt: TGCGCCAGCAGGATGGCGGGGGGGGACCAAGAGACCCAGTACTTC
clone_size: -
d_call: TRBD2
v_call: TRBV5-1
j_call: TRBJ2-5

cdr3_aa: CASSEGEPEAFF
cdr3_nt: TGTGCCAGCAGTGAAGGAGAGCCTGAAGCTTTCTTT
clone_size: -
d_call: -
v_call: TRBV2
j_call: TRBJ1-1

cdr3_aa: CAWSDPTGRFRAQHF
cdr3_nt: TGTGCCTGGAGTGACCCGACAGGCCGGTTCCGGGCCCAGCATTTT
clone_size: -
d_call: -
v_call: TRBV30
j_call: TRBJ1-5

cdr3_aa: CASSLRTGYGYTF
cdr3_nt: TGTGCCAGCAGTTTGCGGACAGGGTATGGCTACACCTTC
clone_size: once
d_call: TRBD1
v_call: TRBV28
j_call: TRBJ1-2

cdr3_aa: CASSQLQGNDEQFF
cdr3_nt: TGTGCCAGCAGCCAACTCCAGGGGAACGATGAGCAGTTCTTC
clone_size: few
d_call: -
v_call: TRBV4-2
j_call: TRBJ2-1

cdr3_aa: CAIRPGQASYEQYF
cdr3_nt: TGTGCCATCAGGCCGGGACAGGCCTCCTACGAGCAGTACTTC
clone_size: few
d_call: TRBD1
v_call: TRBV10-3
j_call: TRBJ2-7

cdr3_aa: CASSLAITSGGPNTGELFF
cdr3_nt: TGCGCCAGCAGCTTGGCCATTACTAGCGGGGGCCCGAACACCGGGGAGCTGTTTTTT
clone_size: -
d_call: TRBD2
v_call: TRBV5-1
j_call: TRBJ2-2

cdr3_aa: CASSPRTDTQYF
cdr3_nt: TGTGCCAGCAGCCCCCGGACAGATACGCAGTATTTT
clone_size: -
d_call: -
v_call: TRBV5-4
j_call: TRBJ2-3

cdr3_aa: CASRLSGTEAFF
cdr3_nt: TGTGCCAGCAGGCTTAGCGGGACTGAAGCTTTCTTT
clone_size: once
d_call: -
v_call: TRBV28
j_call: TRBJ1-1

cdr3_aa: CASSLVTDTEAFF
cdr3_nt: TGTGCCAGCAGCTTGGTAACAGACACTGAAGCTTTCTTT
clone_size: -
d_call: -
v_call: TRBV5-4
j_call: TRBJ1-1

cdr3_aa: CASSPGQGLEAFF
cdr3_nt: TGTGCCAGTAGTCCGGGACAGGGTTTAGAAGCTTTCTTT
clone_size: -
d_call: TRBD1
v_call: TRBV19
j_call: TRBJ1-1

cdr3_aa: CAWTPDRGSQPQHF
cdr3_nt: TGTGCCTGGACACCGGACAGGGGTTCCCAGCCCCAGCATTTT
clone_size: -
d_call: TRBD1
v_call: TRBV30
j_call: TRBJ1-5

cdr3_aa: CASSGARPQFF
cdr3_nt: TGTGCCAGCAGTGGGGCCCGACCCCAGTTCTTC
clone_size: -
d_call: -
v_call: TRBV2
j_call: TRBJ2-1

cdr3_aa: CASSSGDRGYGYTF
cdr3_nt: TGTGCCAGCAGCTCAGGGGACAGGGGCTATGGCTACACCTTC
clone_size: once
d_call: TRBD1
v_call: TRBV7-9
j_call: TRBJ1-2

cdr3_aa: CASSLSTGGLNIQYF
cdr3_nt: TGCGCCAGCAGCTTGAGCACGGGTGGGTTGAACATTCAGTACTTC
clone_size: -
d_call: -
v_call: TRBV5-1
j_call: TRBJ2-4

cdr3_aa: CAWTIAGDSLLNEQFF
cdr3_nt: TGTGCCTGGACCATAGCGGGAGACTCTCTCCTCAATGAGCAGTTCTTC
clone_size: few
d_call: TRBD2
v_call: TRBV30
j_call: TRBJ2-1

cdr3_aa: CASSYLGPRDTRTDTQYF
cdr3_nt: TGCGCCAGCAGCTACCTAGGCCCCCGGGACACGCGCACAGATACGCAGTATTTT
clone_size: -
d_call: -
v_call: TRBV5-1
j_call: TRBJ2-3

cdr3_aa: CAWSFGGTYEQYF
cdr3_nt: TGTGCCTGGAGCTTTGGAGGGACCTACGAGCAGTACTTC
clone_size: -
d_call: -
v_call: TRBV30
j_call: TRBJ2-7

cdr3_aa: CASSLRMGGGSNQPQHF
cdr3_nt: TGTGCCAGCAGCTTAAGGATGGGGGGAGGGAGCAATCAGCCCCAGCATTTT
clone_size: -
d_call: -
v_call: TRBV5-8
j_call: TRBJ1-5

cdr3_aa: CASSKVRTSGTTDTQYF
cdr3_nt: TGTGCCAGCAGCAAAGTACGGACTAGCGGAACCACAGATACGCAGTATTTT
clone_size: -
d_call: -
v_call: TRBV21-1
j_call: TRBJ2-3

cdr3_aa: CASTTSGWKETQYF
cdr3_nt: TGTGCCAGCACCACTAGCGGCTGGAAAGAGACCCAGTACTTC
clone_size: -
d_call: TRBD2
v_call: TRBV7-6
j_call: TRBJ2-5

cdr3_aa: CASSPGVVSGVGNQPQHF
cdr3_nt: TGTGCCAGCTCACCCGGGGTGGTTTCAGGGGTGGGCAATCAGCCCCAGCATTTT
clone_size: -
d_call: -
v_call: TRBV18
j_call: TRBJ1-5

cdr3_aa: CASSQAAAGFYLNTEAFF
cdr3_nt: TGTGCCAGCAGCCAAGCTGCGGCAGGGTTCTACCTGAACACTGAAGCTTTCTTT
clone_size: -
d_call: -
v_call: TRBV14
j_call: TRBJ1-1

cdr3_aa: CASSFGNRGYGYTF
cdr3_nt: TGTGCCAGCAGTTTTGGGAACAGGGGTTATGGCTACACCTTC
clone_size: -
d_call: TRBD1
v_call: TRBV6-5
j_call: TRBJ1-2

cdr3_aa: CASSNKGQTYEQYF
cdr3_nt: TGTGCCAGTAGCAATAAAGGACAGACCTACGAGCAGTACTTC
clone_size: few
d_call: -
v_call: TRBV19
j_call: TRBJ2-7

cdr3_aa: CASREGDSSYNEQFF
cdr3_nt: TGCGCCAGCAGGGAAGGGGATAGCTCCTACAATGAGCAGTTCTTC
clone_size: -
d_call: -
v_call: TRBV5-1
j_call: TRBJ2-1

cdr3_aa: CASSYPRTSGTYEQYF
cdr3_nt: TGTGCCAGCAGTTACCCCCGGACTAGCGGTACCTACGAGCAGTACTTC
clone_size: few
d_call: TRBD2
v_call: TRBV6-6
j_call: TRBJ2-7

cdr3_aa: CASSYGLAGYNEQFF
cdr3_nt: TGTGCCAGCAGCTATGGACTAGCGGGTTACAATGAGCAGTTCTTC
clone_size: -
d_call: TRBD2
v_call: TRBV5-8
j_call: TRBJ2-1

cdr3_aa: CASQWGVNQPQHF
cdr3_nt: TGTGCCTCCCAGTGGGGGGTCAATCAGCCCCAGCATTTT
clone_size: -
d_call: -
v_call: TRBV2
j_call: TRBJ1-5

cdr3_aa: CASSLAFDAQGINF
cdr3_nt: TGTGCCAGCAGCTTAGCATTCGACGCGCAGGGAATTAACTTC
clone_size: -
d_call: -
v_call: TRBV7-8
j_call: TRBJ2-7